Reported below is one TCR beta chain. Antigen: not known. A sample-barcoded 5' primer and a J-beta primer mix were used in a second PCR of roughly 6 to 11 cycles. TCRdb re-called the 5' RACE reads with MiXCR, one entry per CDR3 protein. Here the sample spans 1.5 million to 1.8 million distinct CDR3 sequences, approximately 43% being singletons. This entry comes from a study of blood T cells in healthy people across ages. General study findings and limits: Those diversity estimates obtained from one million T cells were thought to be underestimates. While age rose, TCR beta diversity per million T cells dropped in a roughly linear way.

Germline CDR1 reads SNHLY; CDR2 reads FYNNEI. The CDR3 sequence is 15 residues long. V shed 6 bases and J shed 5 bases, with 18 bases lying between them. The sequenced sample consisted of blood. This clonotype was obtained from a woman younger than 30 in good health. The chain uses TRBV2 and TRBJ2-3; maybe TRBD2 (5 bases). CDR3 protein: CASSPRTGFGDTQYF. The CDR3 bases are TGTGCCAGCAGCCCCAGAACGGGGTTCGGAGATACGCAGTATTTT. Based on the CDR3 plus reference TRBV2 and TRBJ2-3, the full variable domain is EPEVTQTPSHQVTQMGQEVILRCVPISNHLYFYWYRQILGQKVEFLVSFYNNEISEKSEIFDDQFSVERPDGSNFTLKIRSTKLEDSAMYFCASSPRTGFGDTQYFGPGTRLTVL.